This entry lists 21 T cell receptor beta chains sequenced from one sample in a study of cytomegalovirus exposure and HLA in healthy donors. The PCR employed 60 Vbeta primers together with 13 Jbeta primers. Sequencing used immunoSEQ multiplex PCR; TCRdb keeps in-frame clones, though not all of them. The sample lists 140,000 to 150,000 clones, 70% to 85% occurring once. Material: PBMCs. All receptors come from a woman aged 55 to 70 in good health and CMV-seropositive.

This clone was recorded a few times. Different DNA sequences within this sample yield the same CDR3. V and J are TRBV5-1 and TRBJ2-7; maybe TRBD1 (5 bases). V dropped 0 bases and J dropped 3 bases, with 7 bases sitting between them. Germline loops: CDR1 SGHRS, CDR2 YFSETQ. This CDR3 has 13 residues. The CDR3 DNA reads TGCGCCAGCAGCTTGGGACAGAACTACGAGCAGTACTTC. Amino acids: CASSLGQNYEQYF.

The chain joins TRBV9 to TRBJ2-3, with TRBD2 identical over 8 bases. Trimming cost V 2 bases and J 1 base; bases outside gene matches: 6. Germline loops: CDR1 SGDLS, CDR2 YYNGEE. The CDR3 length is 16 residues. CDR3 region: CASSVGSTSGTDTQYF. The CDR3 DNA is TGTGCCAGCAGCGTTGGTTCGACTAGCGGCACAGATACGCAGTATTTT.

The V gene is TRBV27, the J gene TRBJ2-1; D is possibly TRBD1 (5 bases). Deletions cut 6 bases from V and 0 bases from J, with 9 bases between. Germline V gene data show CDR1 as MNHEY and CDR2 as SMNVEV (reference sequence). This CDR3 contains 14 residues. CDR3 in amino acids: CASRDISSYNEQFF. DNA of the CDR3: TGTGCCAGCAGGGACATAAGCTCCTACAATGAGCAGTTCTTC.

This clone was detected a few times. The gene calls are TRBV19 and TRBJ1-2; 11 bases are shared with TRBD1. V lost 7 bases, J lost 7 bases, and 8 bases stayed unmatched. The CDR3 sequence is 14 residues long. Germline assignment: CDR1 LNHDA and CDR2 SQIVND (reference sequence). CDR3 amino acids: CASTPGQGAFGYTF. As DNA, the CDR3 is TGTGCCAGTACTCCTGGACAGGGGGCGTTTGGCTACACCTTC.

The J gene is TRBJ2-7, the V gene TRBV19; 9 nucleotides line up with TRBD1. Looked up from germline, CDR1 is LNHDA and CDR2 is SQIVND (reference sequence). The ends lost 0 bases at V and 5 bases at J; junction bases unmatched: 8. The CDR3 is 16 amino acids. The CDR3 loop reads CASSIDFGTGFNEQYF. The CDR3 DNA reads TGTGCCAGTAGTATAGATTTCGGGACAGGGTTCAACGAGCAGTACTTC.

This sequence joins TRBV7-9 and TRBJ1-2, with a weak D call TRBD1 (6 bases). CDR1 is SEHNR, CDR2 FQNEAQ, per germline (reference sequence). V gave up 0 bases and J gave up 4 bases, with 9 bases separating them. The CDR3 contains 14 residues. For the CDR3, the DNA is TGTGCCAGCAGCTTAGCCGGACAGCCCTATGGCTACACCTTC. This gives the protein CASSLAGQPYGYTF.

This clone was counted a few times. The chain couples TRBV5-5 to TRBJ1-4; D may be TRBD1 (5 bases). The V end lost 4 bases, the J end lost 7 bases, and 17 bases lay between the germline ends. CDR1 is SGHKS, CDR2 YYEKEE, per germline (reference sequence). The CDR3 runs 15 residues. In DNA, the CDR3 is TGTGCCAGCAGCGGGTTGGGGCGAGTGAGTGAAAAACTGTTTTTT. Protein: CASSGLGRVSEKLFF.

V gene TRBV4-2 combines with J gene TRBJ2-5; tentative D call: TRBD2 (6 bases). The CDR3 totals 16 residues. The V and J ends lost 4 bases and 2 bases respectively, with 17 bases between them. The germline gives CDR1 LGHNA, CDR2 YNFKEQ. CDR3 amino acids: CASSPSGAGRQETQYF. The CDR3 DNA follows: TGTGCCAGCAGCCCCTCGGGCGCGGGACGACAAGAGACCCAGTACTTC.

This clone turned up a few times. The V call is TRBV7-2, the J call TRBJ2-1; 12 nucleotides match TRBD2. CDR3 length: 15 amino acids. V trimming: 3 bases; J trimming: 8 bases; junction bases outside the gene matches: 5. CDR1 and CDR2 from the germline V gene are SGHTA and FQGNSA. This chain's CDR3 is CASSLTSGRNHEQFF. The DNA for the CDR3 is TGTGCCAGCAGCTTGACTAGCGGGAGAAACCATGAGCAGTTCTTC. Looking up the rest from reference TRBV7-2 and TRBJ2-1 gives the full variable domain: GAGVSQSPSNKVTEKGKDVELRCDPISGHTALYWYRQSLGQGLEFLIYFQGNSAPDKSGLPSDRFSAERTGGSVSTLTIQRTQQEDSAVYLCASSLTSGRNHEQFFGPGTRLTVL.

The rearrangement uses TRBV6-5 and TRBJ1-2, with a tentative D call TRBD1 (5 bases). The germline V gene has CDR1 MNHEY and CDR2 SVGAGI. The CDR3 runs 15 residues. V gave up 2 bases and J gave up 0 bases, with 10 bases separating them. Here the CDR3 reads CASSYTGHSNYGYTF. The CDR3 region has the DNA TGTGCCAGCAGTTACACAGGACACTCTAACTATGGCTACACCTTC.

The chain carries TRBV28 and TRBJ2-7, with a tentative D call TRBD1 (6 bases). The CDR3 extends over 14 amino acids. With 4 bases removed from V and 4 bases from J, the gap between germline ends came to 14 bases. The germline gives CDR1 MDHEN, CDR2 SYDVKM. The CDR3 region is CASSYQDRTYEQYF. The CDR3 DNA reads TGTGCCAGCAGTTACCAAGACAGGACGTACGAGCAGTACTTC.

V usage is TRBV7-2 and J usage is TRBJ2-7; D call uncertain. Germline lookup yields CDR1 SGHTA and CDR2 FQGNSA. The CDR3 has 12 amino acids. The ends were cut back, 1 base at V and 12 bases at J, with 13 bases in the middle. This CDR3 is CASSLVPAALYF. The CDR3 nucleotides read TGTGCCAGCAGCTTAGTCCCGGCGGCTCTGTACTTC.

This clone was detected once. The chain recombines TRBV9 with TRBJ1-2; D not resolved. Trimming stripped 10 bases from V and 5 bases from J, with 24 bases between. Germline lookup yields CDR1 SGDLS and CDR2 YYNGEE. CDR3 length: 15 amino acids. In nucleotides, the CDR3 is TGTGCCTCAACCCCCGGGGTTGGAGCAAATTATGGCTACACCTTC. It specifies CASTPGVGANYGYTF.

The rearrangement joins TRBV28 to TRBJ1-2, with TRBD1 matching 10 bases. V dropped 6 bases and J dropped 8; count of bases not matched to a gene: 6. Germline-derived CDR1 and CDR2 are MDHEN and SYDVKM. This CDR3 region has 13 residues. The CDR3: CASRGTGVRGYTF. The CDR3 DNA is TGTGCCAGCAGAGGGACAGGGGTGAGGGGCTACACCTTC.

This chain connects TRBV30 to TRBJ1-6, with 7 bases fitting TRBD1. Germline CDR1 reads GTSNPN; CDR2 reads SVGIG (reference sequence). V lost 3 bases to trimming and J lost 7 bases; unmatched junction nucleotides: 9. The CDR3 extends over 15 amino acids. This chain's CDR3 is CAWSLLDRENSPLHF. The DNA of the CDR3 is TGTGCCTGGAGCCTCCTCGACAGGGAAAATTCACCCCTCCACTTT.

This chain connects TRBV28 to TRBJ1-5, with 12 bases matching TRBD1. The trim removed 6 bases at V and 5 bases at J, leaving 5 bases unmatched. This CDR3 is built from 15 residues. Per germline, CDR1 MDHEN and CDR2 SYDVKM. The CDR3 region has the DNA TGTGCCAGCAGCCGGGACAGGGGGCGAGATCAGCCCCAGCATTTT. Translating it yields CASSRDRGRDQPQHF.

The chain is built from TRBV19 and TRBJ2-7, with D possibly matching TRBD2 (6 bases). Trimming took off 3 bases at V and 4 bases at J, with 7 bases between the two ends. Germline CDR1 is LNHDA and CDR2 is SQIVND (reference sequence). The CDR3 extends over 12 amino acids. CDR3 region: CASSMRGYEQYF. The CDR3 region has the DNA TGTGCCAGTAGTATGCGGGGTTACGAGCAGTACTTC.

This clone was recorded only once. The CDR3 DNA follows: TGCGCCAGCAGCTTTCGCAGGGGCAATGAAAAACTGTTTTTT. This encodes CASSFRRGNEKLFF. The rearrangement uses TRBV5-1 and TRBJ1-4, with a weak D call TRBD1 (6 bases). The ends were cut back, 2 bases at V and 5 bases at J, with 10 bases in the middle. Germline CDR1 and CDR2: SGHRS and YFSETQ. CDR3 length equals 14 residues. The complete variable domain, with remaining parts taken from reference TRBV5-1 and TRBJ1-4, reads KAGVTQTPRYLIKTRGQQVTLSCSPISGHRSVSWYQQTPGQGLQFLFEYFSETQRNKGNFPGRFSGRQFSNSRSEMNVSTLELGDSALYLCASSFRRGNEKLFFGSGTQLSVL.

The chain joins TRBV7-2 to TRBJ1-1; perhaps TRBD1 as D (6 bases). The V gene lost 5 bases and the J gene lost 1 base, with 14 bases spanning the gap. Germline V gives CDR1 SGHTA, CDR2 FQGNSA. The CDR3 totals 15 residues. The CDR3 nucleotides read TGTGCCAGCAGCCACGCTGGGGGCACGAACACTGAAGCTTTCTTT. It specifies CASSHAGGTNTEAFF.

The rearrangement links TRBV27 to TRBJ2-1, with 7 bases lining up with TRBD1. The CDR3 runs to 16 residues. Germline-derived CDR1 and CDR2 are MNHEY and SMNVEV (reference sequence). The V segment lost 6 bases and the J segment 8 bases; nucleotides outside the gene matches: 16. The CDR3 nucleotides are TGTGCCAGCAGCACATGGAAGGGGGCGATGGTTTATGAGCAGTTCTTC. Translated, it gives CASSTWKGAMVYEQFF.

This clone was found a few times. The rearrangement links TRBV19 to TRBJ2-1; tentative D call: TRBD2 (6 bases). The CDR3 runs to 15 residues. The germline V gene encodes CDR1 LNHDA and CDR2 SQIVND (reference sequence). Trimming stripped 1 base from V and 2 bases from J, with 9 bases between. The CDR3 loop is CASSIVAATYNEQFF. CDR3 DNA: TGTGCCAGTAGTATAGTAGCGGCGACCTACAATGAGCAGTTCTTC.